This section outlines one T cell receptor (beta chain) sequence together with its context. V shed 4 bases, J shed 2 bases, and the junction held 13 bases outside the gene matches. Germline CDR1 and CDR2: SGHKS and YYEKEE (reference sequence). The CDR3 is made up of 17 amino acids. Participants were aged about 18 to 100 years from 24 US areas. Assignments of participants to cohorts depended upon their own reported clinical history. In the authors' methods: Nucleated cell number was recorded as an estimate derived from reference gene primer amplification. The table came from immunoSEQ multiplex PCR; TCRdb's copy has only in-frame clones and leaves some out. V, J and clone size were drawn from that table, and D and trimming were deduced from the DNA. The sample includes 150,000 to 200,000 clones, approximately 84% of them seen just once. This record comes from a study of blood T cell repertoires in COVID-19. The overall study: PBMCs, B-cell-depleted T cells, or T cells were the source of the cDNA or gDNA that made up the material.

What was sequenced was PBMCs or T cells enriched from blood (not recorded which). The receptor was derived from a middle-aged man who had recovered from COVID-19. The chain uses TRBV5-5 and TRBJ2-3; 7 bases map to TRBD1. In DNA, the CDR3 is TGTGCCAGCAGCCTAAGGGTTGGGGACAGAATCACAGATACGCAGTATTTT. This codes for CASSLRVGDRITDTQYF.